Below are 31 T cell receptor beta chains sequenced from a single sample in a study of blood T cell repertoires in COVID-19. Only in-frame clones appear in the TCRdb table, and some are missing; sequencing was by immunoSEQ multiplex PCR. The table includes under 80,000 clones, roughly 91% detected once. Sequenced material: peripheral blood. These receptors originate from a man in his sixties or seventies with active or convalescent COVID-19.

This clone was seen only a few times. The chain has TRBV20-1 and TRBJ2-7; D is undetermined. The CDR3 has 11 residues. The germline CDR1 and CDR2 sequences are DFQATT and SNEGSKA (reference sequence). Trimming pared 0 bases from V and 3 bases from J, leaving 3 bases between. In DNA form, the CDR3 reads TGCAGTGCTAGAGACCACTACGAGCAGTACTTC. Its protein is CSARDHYEQYF.

The chain combines TRBV4-1 with TRBJ2-6; D may be TRBD1 (6 bases). Trimming removed 5 bases at V and 0 bases at J, with 11 bases between. The CDR3 loop spans 16 amino acids. Germline-derived CDR1 and CDR2 are MGHRA and YSYEKL. The CDR3 sequence is CASSNGQTSGANVLTF. The CDR3 DNA reads TGCGCCAGCAGCAACGGACAGACCTCTGGGGCCAACGTCCTGACTTTC.

This clone was seen more than once but under ten times. The chain couples TRBV5-1 to TRBJ2-1; TRBD2 agrees at 9 bases. Germline CDR1 is SGHRS and CDR2 is YFSETQ. Trimming at V came to 0 bases and at J to 4 bases, leaving 5 bases not matched to a gene. The CDR3 covers 16 residues. The CDR3 nucleotides are TGCGCCAGCAGCTTGGGTGCGACTAGCGGATACAATGAGCAGTTCTTC. As protein: CASSLGATSGYNEQFF. Full variable domain (rest looked up from reference TRBV5-1 and TRBJ2-1): KAGVTQTPRYLIKTRGQQVTLSCSPISGHRSVSWYQQTPGQGLQFLFEYFSETQRNKGNFPGRFSGRQFSNSRSEMNVSTLELGDSALYLCASSLGATSGYNEQFFGPGTRLTVL.

V gene TRBV18 combines with J gene TRBJ2-2; 14 bases align to TRBD2. Germline V CDR1 and CDR2: KGHSH, LQKENI. The V gene end was trimmed by 0 bases and the J gene end by 4 bases; junction bases not matched to a gene: 1. The CDR3 length is 17 residues. CDR3 DNA: TGTGCCAGCTCACCACCCGGACTAGCGGGGGGCACCGGGGAGCTGTTTTTT. It specifies CASSPPGLAGGTGELFF.

The chain combines TRBV4-1 with TRBJ2-1; 15 bases match TRBD2. The CDR3 runs 18 residues. The V and J ends lost 4 bases and 1 base, in that order; junction bases with no gene match: 5. Per the germline V gene, CDR1 is MGHRA and CDR2 is YSYEKL. Here the CDR3 DNA reads TGCGCCAGCAGCCTGGGGACTAGCGGGAGGACTTCCTACAATGAGCAGTTCTTC. Translation: CASSLGTSGRTSYNEQFF.

This chain connects TRBV29-1 to TRBJ2-1, with D maybe TRBD2 (6 bases). The V gene's germline CDR1 is SQVTM and CDR2 ANQGSEA. The CDR3 is made up of 13 amino acids. V dropped 6 bases and J dropped 5 bases, with 14 bases sitting between them. The CDR3 reads CSVGRTNNNEQFF. In nucleotides, the CDR3 is TGCAGCGTGGGCCGGACTAACAACAATGAGCAGTTCTTC.

This sequence joins TRBV6-1 and TRBJ2-3, with D possibly TRBD1 on 6 matching bases. Trimming took off 0 bases at V and 6 bases at J, with 13 bases between the two ends. The CDR3 loop spans 15 amino acids. Per germline, CDR1 MNHNS and CDR2 SASEGT. The CDR3 here is CASSEATGFGDTQYF. The CDR3 DNA reads as TGTGCCAGCAGTGAAGCCACAGGGTTTGGGGATACGCAGTATTTT.

The rearrangement joins TRBV9 to TRBJ1-3, with TRBD1 as a possible D gene (5 bases). Germline-derived CDR1 and CDR2 are SGDLS and YYNGEE. Trimming removed 4 bases from V and 4 bases from J, with 9 bases in between. The CDR3 contains 13 residues. The CDR3 loop is CASSLGRGNTIYF. CDR3 nucleotides: TGTGCCAGCAGCCTGGGGCGCGGAAACACCATATATTTT.

This chain connects TRBV7-9 to TRBJ2-3, with TRBD1 identical over 7 bases. This CDR3 spans 13 amino acids. Germline values: CDR1 SEHNR, CDR2 FQNEAQ (reference sequence). V lost 6 bases, J lost 6 bases, and 6 bases stayed unmatched. The chain's CDR3 is CASSQTGWDTQYF. The CDR3 nucleotides read TGTGCCAGCAGTCAGACAGGGTGGGATACGCAGTATTTT.

The chain uses TRBV6-6 and TRBJ1-3; weak D call: TRBD1 (6 bases). The length of the CDR3 is 14 residues. Trimming cost V 8 bases and J 2 bases, with 13 bases left between them. Germline V CDR1 and CDR2: MNHNY, SVGAGI (reference sequence). The CDR3: CASGLGGAGNTIYF. CDR3 bases: TGTGCCAGCGGACTAGGGGGGGCTGGAAACACCATATATTTT.

The CDR3 region is CASSMRRARAMNTEAFF. The CDR3 DNA reads TGTGCCAGTAGTATGAGGAGGGCCAGAGCCATGAACACTGAAGCTTTCTTT. V gene TRBV19 combines with J gene TRBJ1-1, with unresolved D. V was clipped by 3 bases and J by 0 bases, with 17 bases between them. From germline, CDR1 is LNHDA and CDR2 SQIVND (reference sequence). This CDR3 contains 17 residues.

The chain couples TRBV5-4 to TRBJ2-5; 8 bases line up with TRBD1. The CDR3 covers 14 residues. V shed 4 bases and J 4 bases; nucleotides not matched to a gene: 6. CDR1 is SGHNT and CDR2 is YYREEE in the germline V gene (reference sequence). CDR3 DNA sequence: TGTGCCAGCAGCCTTGGACAGGGTAGAGAGACCCAGTACTTC. This sequence encodes CASSLGQGRETQYF.

This chain links TRBV3-1 (or the pseudogene TRBV3-2) with TRBJ2-1; TRBD2 matches at 11 bases. The CDR3 loop spans 15 amino acids. V dropped 4 bases and J dropped 5; count of bases not matched to a gene: 4. Per the germline V gene, CDR1 is LGHDT and CDR2 is YNNKEL (reference sequence). CDR3 region: CASSPPSGRHNEQFF. In DNA form, the CDR3 reads TGTGCCAGCAGCCCCCCTAGCGGGAGGCACAATGAGCAGTTCTTC.

CDR3 amino acids: CASSSGTSYLTGELFF. The CDR3 DNA reads TGCGCCAGCAGCTCTGGGACTAGCTACCTTACCGGGGAGCTGTTTTTT. V and J are TRBV5-1 and TRBJ2-2; 9 bases map to TRBD2. Unmatched junction bases numbered 8, after V lost 3 bases and J lost 5 bases. This CDR3 is built from 16 residues. Germline CDR1 is SGHRS and CDR2 is YFSETQ.

The V and J genes are TRBV6-5 and TRBJ2-7; TRBD2 matches at 9 bases. With 0 bases clipped from V and 6 bases from J, the junction kept 9 bases outside the gene matches. The CDR3 has 16 amino acids. Germline CDR1 MNHEY, CDR2 SVGAGI. The CDR3 bases are TGTGCCAGCAGTTACTCGAGTCTAGCGGGGCCACTCGAGCAGTACTTC. This encodes CASSYSSLAGPLEQYF.

The chain has TRBV10-3 and TRBJ2-5; a possible D gene is TRBD1 (6 bases). In germline, CDR1 is ENHRY, CDR2 SYGVKD. CDR3 length: 13 residues. Trimming cost V 4 bases and J 2 bases, with 8 bases left between them. The chain's CDR3 is CAISATGQETQYF. The CDR3 DNA sequence: TGTGCCATCAGTGCAACAGGGCAAGAGACCCAGTACTTC.

The count of this clone is one. This chain connects TRBV15 to TRBJ1-3; D uncertain. This CDR3 has 14 amino acids. CDR1 and CDR2 (germline): LNHNV, YYDKDF (reference sequence). V was clipped by 2 bases and J by 3 bases, with 8 bases between them. The CDR3 spells CATSRQEGGNTIYF. DNA of the CDR3: TGTGCCACCAGCAGACAGGAAGGTGGAAACACCATATATTTT.

The table lists this clone with a count of one. V and J are TRBV13 and TRBJ2-1; 14 bases agree with TRBD2. This CDR3 is 19 amino acids long. The V segment lost 2 bases and the J segment 4 bases; nucleotides outside the gene matches: 10. In germline, CDR1 is PRHDT, CDR2 FYEKMQ (reference sequence). CDR3 DNA sequence: TGTGCCAGCAGCTTATTAGGGACTAGCGGGAGTTCGCGGTACAATGAGCAGTTCTTC. This codes for CASSLLGTSGSSRYNEQFF.

The genes are TRBV24-1 and TRBJ1-5; 7 nucleotides align to TRBD1. The CDR3 covers 17 residues. Trimming at V came to 5 bases and at J to 7 bases, leaving 16 bases not matched to a gene. Germline CDR1 and CDR2: KGHDR and SFDVKD. CDR3 DNA sequence: TGTGCCACCAGTGCTTCTTATACGGGACAGCGGCACCAGCCCCAGCATTTT. This gives the protein CATSASYTGQRHQPQHF.

This chain connects TRBV6-5 to TRBJ2-1; possibly TRBD2 for D (7 bases). This CDR3 region has 12 residues. Trimming left V 9 bases short and J 7 bases short, with 13 bases between. CDR1 is MNHEY and CDR2 is SVGAGI in the germline V gene. DNA for the CDR3: TGTGCCAGTCGGGGGGCTACGAATGAGCAGTTCTTC. Translated: CASRGATNEQFF.

V usage is TRBV3-1 (or the pseudogene TRBV3-2) and J usage is TRBJ1-1; 12 bases map to TRBD1. V trimming: 2 bases; J trimming: 5 bases; junction bases outside the gene matches: 3. CDR1 is LGHDT and CDR2 is YNNKEL in the germline V gene (reference sequence). The CDR3 covers 15 residues. The DNA for the CDR3 is TGTGCCAGCAGCCAACCGGGACAGGGGGCAACTGAAGCTTTCTTT. It encodes CASSQPGQGATEAFF.

This clone appeared once. As DNA, the CDR3 is TGTGCCAGTAGTAAGGACAGGGGATCGTACACCGGGGAGCTGTTTTTT. Protein: CASSKDRGSYTGELFF. This chain connects TRBV19 to TRBJ2-2, with TRBD1 identical over 9 bases. This CDR3 is 16 amino acids long. V shed 4 bases and J 3 bases; nucleotides not matched to a gene: 6. Germline V CDR1 and CDR2: LNHDA, SQIVND (reference sequence). Looking up the rest from reference TRBV19 and TRBJ2-2 gives the full variable domain: DGGITQSPKYLFRKEGQNVTLSCEQNLNHDAMYWYRQDPGQGLRLIYYSQIVNDFQKGDIAEGYSVSREKKESFPLTVTSAQKNPTAFYLCASSKDRGSYTGELFFGEGSRLTVL.

The V call is TRBV5-1, the J call TRBJ1-2; unclear D gene. The V gene's germline CDR1 is SGHRS and CDR2 YFSETQ. This CDR3 spans 14 amino acids. The ends were cut back, 0 bases at V and 5 bases at J, with 11 bases in the middle. CDR3 sequence reads: CASSLAAAGYGYTF. DNA for the CDR3: TGCGCCAGCAGCTTGGCGGCGGCTGGATATGGCTACACCTTC.

This clone was recorded only once. The chain employs TRBV5-1 and TRBJ2-7; 9 bases fit TRBD1. CDR1 and CDR2 from the germline V gene are SGHRS and YFSETQ. J was trimmed by 5 bases and V by 4 bases; bases with no gene match: 10. The CDR3 extends over 15 amino acids. For the CDR3, the DNA is TGCGCCAGCAGCCCCCCCGGGACAGGGTACAACGAGCAGTACTTC. Protein: CASSPPGTGYNEQYF.

V usage is TRBV28 and J usage is TRBJ2-7, with D hard to call. The CDR3 is 13 amino acids. Germline loops: CDR1 MDHEN, CDR2 SYDVKM. V lost 2 bases to trimming and J lost 0 bases, with 5 bases between them. CDR3 region: CASSLATSYEQYF. The CDR3, as DNA: TGTGCCAGCAGTTTAGCTACCTCCTACGAGCAGTACTTC.

The chain employs TRBV5-8 and TRBJ2-5; possible D gene TRBD2, 7 bases. V lost 4 bases and J 2 bases, leaving 12 bases between the germline ends. The germline CDR1 and CDR2 sequences are SGHTS and YDEGEE. This CDR3 spans 14 amino acids. The CDR3, as DNA: TGTGCCAGCAGCGGGGGGGACAAACAAGAGACCCAGTACTTC. Translated: CASSGGDKQETQYF.

This sequence joins TRBV27 and TRBJ1-1, with D possibly matching TRBD1 (5 bases). There are 15 residues in the CDR3. CDR1 and CDR2 from the germline V gene are MNHEY and SMNVEV (reference sequence). V was shortened by 2 bases and J by 2 bases, with 12 bases between the two germline ends. The CDR3 DNA follows: TGTGCCAGCAGTTTACAGTCAGGGTTAAACACTGAAGCTTTCTTT. It specifies CASSLQSGLNTEAFF.

The CDR3 is CASSLGAGVFRNEQYF. The CDR3 DNA reads as TGTGCCAGCAGCTTAGGGGCGGGGGTCTTCAGGAACGAGCAGTACTTC. The rearrangement joins TRBV7-8 to TRBJ2-7; 7 bases align to TRBD2. The germline V gene has CDR1 SGHVS and CDR2 FQNEAQ. The CDR3 sequence is 16 residues long. V lost 1 base and J lost 5; bases outside the gene matches: 11.

This clone was detected only a few times. The V and J genes are TRBV30 and TRBJ1-3, with 7 bases identical to TRBD1. This CDR3 has 14 amino acids. J was trimmed by 4 bases and V by 2 bases; bases with no gene match: 5. CDR1 and CDR2 (germline): GTSNPN, SVGIG (reference sequence). This CDR3 is CAWSQTGLGNTIYF. DNA for the CDR3: TGTGCCTGGAGTCAGACAGGGTTGGGAAACACCATATATTTT.

The chain combines TRBV9 with TRBJ2-7; 7 bases map to TRBD1. CDR1 and CDR2 (germline): SGDLS, YYNGEE. The CDR3 is 15 amino acids. Trimming at V came to 3 bases and at J to 3 bases, leaving 9 bases not matched to a gene. The CDR3 nucleotides read TGTGCCAGCAGCGCTGGGACAGTAGGAGACTACGAGCAGTACTTC. Its translation: CASSAGTVGDYEQYF.

CDR3 residues: CASSLEADSPLHF. The CDR3 bases are TGTGCCAGCAGCTTAGAGGCAGATTCACCCCTCCACTTT. This chain links TRBV7-3 with TRBJ1-6, with unresolved D. Germline assignment: CDR1 SGHTA and CDR2 FQGTGA. The CDR3 sequence is 13 residues long. The V end lost 2 bases, the J end lost 8 bases, and 7 bases lay between the germline ends.